These 26 T cell receptor beta chains were sequenced from one sample in a study of T cell repertoires in cytomegalovirus infection. TCRdb called the reads again in MiXCR, with one record for every CDR3 protein. Of some 57,000 distinct CDR3 sequences in the sample, 33% were seen once. For these receptors, no antigen is known. The source material was PBMCs, sequenced either directly or after in vitro stimulation (not recorded which). The source is a human donor in good health (CMV status not recorded). Some clones in this sample may be carry-over from other donors' samples.

The chain couples TRBV5-1 to TRBJ2-5, with 8 bases aligning to TRBD1. J gave up 1 base and V 7 bases, and 9 bases lay outside the gene matches. Germline CDR1 is SGHRS and CDR2 is YFSETQ. This CDR3 region has 15 residues. The CDR3 here is CASYGQGGSQETQYF. DNA of the CDR3: TGCGCCAGCTACGGACAGGGCGGAAGCCAAGAGACCCAGTACTTC. The full variable domain, completed using reference TRBV5-1 and TRBJ2-5, is KAGVTQTPRYLIKTRGQQVTLSCSPISGHRSVSWYQQTPGQGLQFLFEYFSETQRNKGNFPGRFSGRQFSNSRSEMNVSTLELGDSALYLCASYGQGGSQETQYFGPGTRLLVL.

This chain connects TRBV5-4 to TRBJ2-7; possible D gene TRBD2, 7 bases. V was clipped by 4 bases and J by 5 bases, with 16 bases between them. From germline, CDR1 is SGHNT and CDR2 YYREEE (reference sequence). CDR3 length: 14 amino acids. CDR3: CASSPLGEGDEQYF. CDR3 DNA: TGTGCCAGCAGCCCCCTTGGGGAGGGGGACGAGCAGTACTTC.

CDR3 coding DNA: TGCGCCAGCAGCCGGTCGACTGGAACCTACGAGCAGTACTTC. This translates into CASSRSTGTYEQYF. The gene calls are TRBV4-1 and TRBJ2-7; D not resolved. The CDR3 is 14 residues long. Germline CDR1 reads MGHRA; CDR2 reads YSYEKL. V lost 4 bases and J lost 2, with 12 bases in between.

The genes are TRBV4-1 and TRBJ1-5; D gene uncertain. The CDR3 is 18 amino acids. The germline V gene encodes CDR1 MGHRA and CDR2 YSYEKL. Trimming left V 2 bases short and J 3 bases short, with 20 bases between. The CDR3 spells CASSQTDVRRPSNQPQHF. CDR3 DNA sequence: TGCGCCAGCAGCCAAACGGACGTTAGGCGGCCATCCAATCAGCCCCAGCATTTT.

This clonotype was counted a few times. The chain employs TRBV12-3 or TRBV12-4 and TRBJ2-3, with 8 bases lining up with TRBD1. This CDR3 is built from 15 residues. V lost 7 bases to trimming and J lost 4 bases; unmatched junction nucleotides: 10. CDR3 nucleotides: TGTGCCAGCATCCCACAGGGGGTTATATCAGATACGCAGTATTTT. Encoded protein: CASIPQGVISDTQYF.

The chain links TRBV18 to TRBJ2-7; D perhaps matches TRBD2 (7 bases). The V gene lost 0 bases and the J gene lost 2 bases, with 8 bases spanning the gap. From germline, CDR1 is KGHSH and CDR2 LQKENI. CDR3 size: 14 residues. CDR3 sequence reads: CASSPPGGPYEQYF. CDR3 DNA sequence: TGTGCCAGCTCACCACCGGGGGGGCCCTACGAGCAGTACTTC.

This chain links TRBV20-1 with TRBJ2-5, with TRBD2 matching over 12 bases. This CDR3 is 15 amino acids long. J gave up 4 bases and V 5 bases, and 8 bases lay outside the gene matches. Germline V gene sequence: CDR1 DFQATT, CDR2 SNEGSKA (reference sequence). The CDR3 coding sequence is TGCAGTGCTGCCCCGACTAGCGGGAGACGAGAGACCCAGTACTTC. Amino acid sequence: CSAAPTSGRRETQYF.

This clonotype was recorded a few times. The chain combines TRBV7-2 with TRBJ2-1, with TRBD2 identical over 12 bases. With V trimmed by 0 bases and J by 1 base, 19 bases remained unmatched. Per germline, CDR1 SGHTA and CDR2 FQGNSA. This CDR3 is built from 23 residues. CDR3 residues: CASSLARGTSGPQRPGSYNEQFF. In DNA form, the CDR3 reads TGTGCCAGCAGCTTAGCGCGGGGGACTAGCGGGCCCCAAAGGCCGGGTTCCTACAATGAGCAGTTCTTC.

The V call is TRBV7-6, the J call TRBJ2-1, with 12 bases aligning to TRBD2. The CDR3 has 17 amino acids. Germline CDR1 reads SGHVS; CDR2 reads FNYEAQ. J was trimmed by 8 bases and V by 5 bases; bases with no gene match: 13. The CDR3 sequence is CASSTELAGGRRDEQFF. The DNA of the CDR3 is TGTGCCAGCAGCACGGAACTAGCGGGAGGCCGGAGGGATGAGCAGTTCTTC.

V gene TRBV7-2 combines with J gene TRBJ1-6, with D tentatively TRBD1 (5 bases). Trimming left V 3 bases short and J 10 bases short, with 16 bases between. The CDR3 extends over 15 amino acids. Germline-derived CDR1 and CDR2 are SGHTA and FQGNSA. The CDR3 bases are TGTGCCAGCAGCTTTGCGACCTCCCCAGGGTCACCCCTCCACTTT. It yields the protein CASSFATSPGSPLHF.

The genes are TRBV19 and TRBJ2-3; D might be TRBD1 (5 bases). CDR1 is LNHDA and CDR2 is SQIVND in the germline V gene (reference sequence). This CDR3 has 13 amino acids. Trimming stripped 5 bases from V and 4 bases from J, with 10 bases between. CDR3 sequence reads: CASSPGRADTQYF. In DNA form, the CDR3 reads TGTGCCAGTAGTCCAGGGCGCGCAGATACGCAGTATTTT.

The chain is built from TRBV6-4 and TRBJ1-2; 7 bases fit TRBD1. Germline values: CDR1 MRHNA, CDR2 SNTAGT. The V segment lost 8 bases and the J segment 4 bases; nucleotides outside the gene matches: 16. CDR3 length equals 16 residues. This CDR3 reads CASPGGHIYPTYGYTF. The CDR3 nucleotides are TGTGCCAGCCCAGGGGGACACATATATCCCACCTATGGCTACACCTTC.

This clonotype was recorded at least ten times. The rearrangement links TRBV7-2 to TRBJ2-1, with a tentative D call TRBD2 (5 bases). Germline loops: CDR1 SGHTA, CDR2 FQGNSA. V was clipped by 7 bases and J by 0 bases, with 10 bases between them. The CDR3 contains 14 residues. The CDR3 region has the DNA TGTGCCAGCACCCTGGGGAGCTCCTACAATGAGCAGTTCTTC. This translates into CASTLGSSYNEQFF.

In its sample, this clonotype was seen a few times. J is TRBJ2-5 and V is TRBV7-2; D gene uncertain. CDR1 is SGHTA and CDR2 is FQGNSA in the germline V gene. The CDR3 sequence is 15 residues long. V lost 4 bases and J lost 5, with 17 bases in between. The CDR3 region is CASSSPSSLGETQYF. As DNA, the CDR3 is TGTGCCAGCAGCTCCCCATCTAGTCTGGGGGAGACCCAGTACTTC.

This clonotype was seen more than once but under ten times. The rearrangement uses TRBV20-1 and TRBJ2-2, with TRBD1 matching 7 bases. The CDR3 has 12 amino acids. The V and J ends lost 5 bases and 6 bases, in that order; junction bases with no gene match: 3. Germline assignment: CDR1 DFQATT and CDR2 SNEGSKA (reference sequence). This CDR3 reads CSAHRGPGELFF. The CDR3 DNA reads TGCAGTGCTCACAGGGGACCCGGGGAGCTGTTTTTT.

This clonotype was counted only a few times. This chain connects TRBV15 to TRBJ1-5; D may be TRBD1 (5 bases). The germline V gene has CDR1 LNHNV and CDR2 YYDKDF (reference sequence). The CDR3 totals 15 residues. Trimming removed 3 bases from V and 5 bases from J, with 14 bases in between. CDR3 bases: TGTGCCACCAGCAGGACTGGGGACGGGTATCAGCCCCAGCATTTT. It specifies CATSRTGDGYQPQHF.

This rearrangement joins TRBV20-1 to TRBJ2-5, with 12 bases fitting TRBD2. There are 14 residues in the CDR3. The germline V gene has CDR1 DFQATT and CDR2 SNEGSKA (reference sequence). The V gene end was trimmed by 3 bases and the J gene end by 7 bases; junction bases not matched to a gene: 6. The CDR3 DNA is TGCAGTGCTAGTGAGACTAGCGGGAGAGTGACCCAGTACTTC. Translating gives CSASETSGRVTQYF.

This clonotype was found a few times. The gene calls are TRBV7-6 and TRBJ1-4, with TRBD1 identical over 8 bases. V lost 5 bases to trimming and J lost 8 bases; unmatched junction nucleotides: 1. The CDR3 totals 12 residues. Germline CDR1 and CDR2: SGHVS and FNYEAQ. The CDR3 sequence is CASSGQGEKLFF. CDR3 sequence (DNA): TGTGCCAGCAGCGGACAGGGCGAAAAACTGTTTTTT.

This clonotype was seen ten or more times. This chain uses TRBV7-2 with TRBJ2-3; TRBD2 agrees at 13 bases. V dropped 4 bases and J dropped 14; count of bases not matched to a gene: 15. The CDR3 spans 16 residues. Germline CDR1 reads SGHTA; CDR2 reads FQGNSA. CDR3 sequence reads: CASSSSRTSGGPPPYF. In DNA form, the CDR3 reads TGTGCCAGCAGCTCATCCCGGACTAGCGGGGGCCCTCCCCCGTATTTT. Looking up the rest from reference TRBV7-2 and TRBJ2-3 gives the full variable domain: GAGVSQSPSNKVTEKGKDVELRCDPISGHTALYWYRQSLGQGLEFLIYFQGNSAPDKSGLPSDRFSAERTGGSVSTLTIQRTQQEDSAVYLCASSSSRTSGGPPPYFGPGTRLTVL.

CDR3 amino acids: CASSLDSSSTDTQYF. The CDR3 region has the DNA TGCGCCAGCAGCCTAGACAGCTCTAGCACAGATACGCAGTATTTT. J is TRBJ2-3 and V is TRBV5-1; D is possibly TRBD1 (5 bases). Trimming removed 4 bases from V and 0 bases from J, with 12 bases in between. The CDR3 is 15 residues long. Germline CDR1 and CDR2: SGHRS and YFSETQ.

This clonotype was picked up a small number of times. The genes are TRBV27 and TRBJ2-7; D remains ambiguous. V lost 7 bases to trimming and J lost 3 bases, with 13 bases between them. Germline loops: CDR1 MNHEY, CDR2 SMNVEV (reference sequence). The CDR3 contains 13 residues. CDR3 sequence: CASIRKVDYEQYF. CDR3 DNA: TGTGCCAGCATCAGGAAGGTGGACTACGAGCAGTACTTC.

This clonotype is deemed medium-sized (0.01 to 0.1%). The rearrangement uses TRBV5-6 and TRBJ2-7; D is perhaps TRBD2 (5 bases). V lost 1 base and J lost 3, with 14 bases in between. Germline CDR1 is SGHDT and CDR2 is YYEEEE. This CDR3 has 15 amino acids. This chain's CDR3 is CASSLLRLALYEQYF. The CDR3 coding sequence is TGTGCCAGCAGCTTGTTAAGGCTAGCACTCTACGAGCAGTACTTC.

This clonotype was found many times. This rearrangement joins TRBV7-8 to TRBJ2-5; 8 nucleotides line up with TRBD2. This CDR3 contains 15 residues. Germline assignment: CDR1 SGHVS and CDR2 FQNEAQ. Unmatched junction bases numbered 7, after V lost 2 bases and J lost 5 bases. The CDR3 here is CASSLQGLGSETQYF. The CDR3 region has the DNA TGTGCCAGCAGCTTACAGGGACTAGGATCGGAGACCCAGTACTTC.

V and J are TRBV7-4 and TRBJ1-4; D not resolved. The CDR3 totals 14 residues. Germline V lookup: CDR1 SGHVT, CDR2 SQSDAQ. The ends were cut back, 4 bases at V and 3 bases at J, with 9 bases in the middle. The CDR3, as DNA: TGTGCCAGCAGCTCATTCGCAGCTAATGAAAAACTGTTTTTT. Amino acid sequence: CASSSFAANEKLFF.

In this sample, this clonotype turned up a few times. The CDR3 DNA follows: TGTGCCAGCAGCGGCCCCCAGGGGAATCAGCCCCAGCATTTT. It translates to CASSGPQGNQPQHF. The V gene is TRBV12-3 or TRBV12-4, the J gene TRBJ1-5, with TRBD1 as a possible D gene (6 bases). The CDR3 has 14 residues. V was shortened by 6 bases and J by 4 bases, with 13 bases between the two germline ends.

This sequence joins TRBV5-1 and TRBJ2-1; D not certain. CDR3 length: 13 amino acids. Germline CDR1 and CDR2: SGHRS and YFSETQ. V was pared by 3 bases and J by 6 bases, with 10 bases between. CDR3 coding DNA: TGCGCCAGCAGCTCCGACGCGCGCAATGAGCAGTTCTTC. It codes for CASSSDARNEQFF.